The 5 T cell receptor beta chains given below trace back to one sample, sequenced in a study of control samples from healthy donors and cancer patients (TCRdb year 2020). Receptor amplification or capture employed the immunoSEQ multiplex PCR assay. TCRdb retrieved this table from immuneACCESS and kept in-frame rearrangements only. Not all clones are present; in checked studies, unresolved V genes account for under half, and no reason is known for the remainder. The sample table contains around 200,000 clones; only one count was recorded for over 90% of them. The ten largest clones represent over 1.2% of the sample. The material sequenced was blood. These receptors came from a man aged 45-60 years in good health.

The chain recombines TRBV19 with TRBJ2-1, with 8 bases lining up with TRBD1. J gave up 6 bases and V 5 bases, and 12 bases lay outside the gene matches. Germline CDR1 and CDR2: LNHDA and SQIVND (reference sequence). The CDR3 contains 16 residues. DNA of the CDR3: TGTGCCAGTAGTCGACAGGGGAGACTGGCTCGCAATGAGCAGTTCTTC. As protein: CASSRQGRLARNEQFF.

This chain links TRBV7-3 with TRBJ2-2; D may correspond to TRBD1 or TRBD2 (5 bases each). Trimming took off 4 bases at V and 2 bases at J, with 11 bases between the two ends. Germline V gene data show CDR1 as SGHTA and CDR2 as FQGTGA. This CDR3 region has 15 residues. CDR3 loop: CASSSVGANTGELFF. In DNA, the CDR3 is TGTGCCAGCAGCTCGGTCGGGGCTAACACCGGGGAGCTGTTTTTT. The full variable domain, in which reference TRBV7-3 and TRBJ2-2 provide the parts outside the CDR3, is GAGVSQTPSNKVTEKGKYVELRCDPISGHTALYWYRQSLGQGPEFLIYFQGTGAADDSGLPNDRFFAVRPEGSVSTLKIQRTERGDSAVYLCASSSVGANTGELFFGEGSRLTVL.

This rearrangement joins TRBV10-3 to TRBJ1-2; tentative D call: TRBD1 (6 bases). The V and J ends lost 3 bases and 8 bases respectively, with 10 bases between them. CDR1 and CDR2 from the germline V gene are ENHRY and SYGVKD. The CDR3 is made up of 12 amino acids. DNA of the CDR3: TGTGCCATCAGTGAATGGGGGCTCGGCTACACCTTC. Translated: CAISEWGLGYTF.

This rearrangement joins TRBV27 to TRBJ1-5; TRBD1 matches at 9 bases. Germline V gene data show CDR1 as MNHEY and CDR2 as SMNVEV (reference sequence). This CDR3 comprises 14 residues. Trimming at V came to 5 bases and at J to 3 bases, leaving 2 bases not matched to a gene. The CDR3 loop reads CASSGTGPNQPQHF. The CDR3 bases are TGTGCCAGCAGTGGGACAGGGCCCAATCAGCCCCAGCATTTT.

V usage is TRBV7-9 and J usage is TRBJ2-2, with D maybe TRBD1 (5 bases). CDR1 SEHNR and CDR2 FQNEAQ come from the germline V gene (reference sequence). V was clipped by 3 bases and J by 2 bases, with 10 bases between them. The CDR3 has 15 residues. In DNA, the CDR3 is TGTGCCAGCAGCTTTCCAGGGTACAACACCGGGGAGCTGTTTTTT. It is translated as CASSFPGYNTGELFF.